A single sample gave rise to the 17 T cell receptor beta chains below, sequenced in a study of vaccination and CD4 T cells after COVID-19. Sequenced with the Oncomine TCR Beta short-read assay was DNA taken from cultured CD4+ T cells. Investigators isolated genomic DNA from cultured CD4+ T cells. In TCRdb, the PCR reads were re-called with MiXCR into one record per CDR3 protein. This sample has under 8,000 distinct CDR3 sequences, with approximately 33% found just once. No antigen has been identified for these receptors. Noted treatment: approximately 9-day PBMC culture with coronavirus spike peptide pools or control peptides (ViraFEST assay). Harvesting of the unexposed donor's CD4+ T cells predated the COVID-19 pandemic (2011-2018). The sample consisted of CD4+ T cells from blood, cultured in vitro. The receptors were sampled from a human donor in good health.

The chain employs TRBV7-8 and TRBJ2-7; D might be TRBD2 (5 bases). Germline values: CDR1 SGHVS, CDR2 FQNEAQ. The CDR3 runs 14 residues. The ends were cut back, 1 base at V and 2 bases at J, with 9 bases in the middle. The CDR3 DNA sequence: TGTGCCAGCAGCTTAGTCGGGATCCCCTACGAGCAGTACTTC. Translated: CASSLVGIPYEQYF.

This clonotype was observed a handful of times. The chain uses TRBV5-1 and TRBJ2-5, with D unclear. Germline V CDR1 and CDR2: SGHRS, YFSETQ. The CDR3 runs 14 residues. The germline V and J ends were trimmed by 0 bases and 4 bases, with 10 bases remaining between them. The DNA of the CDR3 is TGCGCCAGCAGCTTGGGACGGGCCTCAGAGACCCAGTACTTC. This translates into CASSLGRASETQYF.

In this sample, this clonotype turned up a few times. The CDR3 region is CASSATLQPQHF. The DNA for the CDR3 is TGTGCCAGCAGTGCCACGCTTCAGCCCCAGCATTTT. This rearrangement joins TRBV28 to TRBJ1-5; D uncertain. The germline CDR1 and CDR2 sequences are MDHEN and SYDVKM. Trimming shortened V by 5 bases and J by 6 bases, and 8 bases separated the two germline ends. The CDR3 has 12 residues.

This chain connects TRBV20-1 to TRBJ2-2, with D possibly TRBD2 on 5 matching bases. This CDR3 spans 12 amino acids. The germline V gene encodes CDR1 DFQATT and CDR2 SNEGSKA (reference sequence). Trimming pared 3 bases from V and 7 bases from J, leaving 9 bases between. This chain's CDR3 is CSARPGGGELFF. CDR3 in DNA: TGCAGTGCTAGGCCTGGAGGCGGGGAGCTGTTTTTT.

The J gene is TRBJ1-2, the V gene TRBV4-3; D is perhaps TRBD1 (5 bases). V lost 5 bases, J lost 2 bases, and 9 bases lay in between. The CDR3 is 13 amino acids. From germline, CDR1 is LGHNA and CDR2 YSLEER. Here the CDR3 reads CASSSEGNYGYTF. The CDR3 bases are TGCGCCAGCAGCTCCGAGGGGAACTATGGCTACACCTTC.

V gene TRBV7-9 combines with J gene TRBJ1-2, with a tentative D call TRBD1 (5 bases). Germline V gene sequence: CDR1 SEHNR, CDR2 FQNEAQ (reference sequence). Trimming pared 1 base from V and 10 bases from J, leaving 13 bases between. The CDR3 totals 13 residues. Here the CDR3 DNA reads TGTGCCAGCAGCTTAGGGTTGCGGGGCGACTACACCTTC. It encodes CASSLGLRGDYTF.

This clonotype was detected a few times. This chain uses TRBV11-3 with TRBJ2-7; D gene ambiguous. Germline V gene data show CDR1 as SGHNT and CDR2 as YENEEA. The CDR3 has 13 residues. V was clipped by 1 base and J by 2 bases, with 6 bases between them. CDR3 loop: CASSLGETYEQYF. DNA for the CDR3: TGTGCCAGCAGCTTAGGGGAAACCTACGAGCAGTACTTC. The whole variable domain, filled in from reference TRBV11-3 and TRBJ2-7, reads EAGVVQSPRYKIIEKKQPVAFWCNPISGHNTLYWYLQNLGQGPELLIRYENEEAVDDSQLPKDRFSAERLKGVDSTLKIQPAELGDSAVYLCASSLGETYEQYFGPGTRLTVT.

CDR3 coding DNA: TGTGCCAGCAGTCGGTGGGAGGGCTACAATGAGCAGTTCTTC. This translates into CASSRWEGYNEQFF. The chain carries TRBV25-1 and TRBJ2-1; 7 positions agree with TRBD2. CDR3 length equals 14 residues. V gave up 5 bases and J gave up 3 bases; unmatched junction bases: 4. Germline assignment: CDR1 MGHDK and CDR2 SYGVNS.

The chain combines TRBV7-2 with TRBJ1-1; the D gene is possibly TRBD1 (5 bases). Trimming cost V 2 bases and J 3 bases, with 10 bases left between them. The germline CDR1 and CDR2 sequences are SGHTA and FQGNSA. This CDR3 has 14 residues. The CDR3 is CASSLYQGDTEAFF. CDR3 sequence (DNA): TGTGCCAGCAGCTTATATCAGGGAGACACTGAAGCTTTCTTT.

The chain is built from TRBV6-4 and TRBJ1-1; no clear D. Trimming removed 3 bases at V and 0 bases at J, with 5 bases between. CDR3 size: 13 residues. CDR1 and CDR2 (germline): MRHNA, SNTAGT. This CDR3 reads CASSEGMNTEAFF. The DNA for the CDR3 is TGTGCCAGCAGTGAAGGGATGAACACTGAAGCTTTCTTT.

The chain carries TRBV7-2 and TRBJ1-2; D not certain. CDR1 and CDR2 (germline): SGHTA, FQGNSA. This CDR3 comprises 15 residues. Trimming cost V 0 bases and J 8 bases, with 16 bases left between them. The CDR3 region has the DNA TGTGCCAGCAGCTTAGCCCGCGGGGTTTCAGGAGGCTACACCTTC. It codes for CASSLARGVSGGYTF.

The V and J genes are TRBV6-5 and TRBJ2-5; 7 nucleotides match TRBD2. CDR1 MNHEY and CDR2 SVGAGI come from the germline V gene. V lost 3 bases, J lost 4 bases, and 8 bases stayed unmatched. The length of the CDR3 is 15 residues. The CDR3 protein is CASSYWGEGRETQYF. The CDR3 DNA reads TGTGCCAGCAGTTATTGGGGGGAGGGAAGAGAGACCCAGTACTTC.

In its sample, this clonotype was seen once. CDR3 nucleotide sequence: TGCAGTGCTAGAGCCCTAGCGGGAGGGCCCTCAGGGAGGGAGTCCATAGGGGAGACCCAGTACTTC. As protein: CSARALAGGPSGRESIGETQYF. The V call is TRBV20-1, the J call TRBJ2-5; TRBD2 agrees at 12 bases. V gave up 1 base and J gave up 5 bases; unmatched junction bases: 26. This CDR3 spans 22 amino acids. Germline V lookup: CDR1 DFQATT, CDR2 SNEGSKA (reference sequence).

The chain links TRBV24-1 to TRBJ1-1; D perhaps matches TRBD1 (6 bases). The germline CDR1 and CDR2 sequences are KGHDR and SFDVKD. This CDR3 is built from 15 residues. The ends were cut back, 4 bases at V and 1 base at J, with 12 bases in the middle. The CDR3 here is CATSDSGAPNTEAFF. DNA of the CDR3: TGTGCCACCAGTGACTCAGGGGCCCCGAACACTGAAGCTTTCTTT.

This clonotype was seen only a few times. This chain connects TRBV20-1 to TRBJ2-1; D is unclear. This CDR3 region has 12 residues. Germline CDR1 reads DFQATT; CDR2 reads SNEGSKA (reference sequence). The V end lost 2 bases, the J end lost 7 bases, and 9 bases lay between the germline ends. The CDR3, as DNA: TGCAGTGCTAGATCGGACGGGAATGAGCAGTTCTTC. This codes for CSARSDGNEQFF.

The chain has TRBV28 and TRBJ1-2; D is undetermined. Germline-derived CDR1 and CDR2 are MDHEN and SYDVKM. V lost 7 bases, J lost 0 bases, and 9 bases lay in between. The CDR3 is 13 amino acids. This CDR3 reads CASTTPANYGYTF. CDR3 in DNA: TGTGCCAGCACTACACCCGCTAACTATGGCTACACCTTC.

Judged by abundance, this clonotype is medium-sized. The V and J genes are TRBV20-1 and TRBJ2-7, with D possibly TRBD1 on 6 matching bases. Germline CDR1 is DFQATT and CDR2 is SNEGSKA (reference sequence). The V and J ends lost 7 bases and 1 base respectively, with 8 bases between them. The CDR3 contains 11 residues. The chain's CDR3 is CSVGTSYEQYF. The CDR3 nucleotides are TGCAGTGTAGGGACATCCTACGAGCAGTACTTC.